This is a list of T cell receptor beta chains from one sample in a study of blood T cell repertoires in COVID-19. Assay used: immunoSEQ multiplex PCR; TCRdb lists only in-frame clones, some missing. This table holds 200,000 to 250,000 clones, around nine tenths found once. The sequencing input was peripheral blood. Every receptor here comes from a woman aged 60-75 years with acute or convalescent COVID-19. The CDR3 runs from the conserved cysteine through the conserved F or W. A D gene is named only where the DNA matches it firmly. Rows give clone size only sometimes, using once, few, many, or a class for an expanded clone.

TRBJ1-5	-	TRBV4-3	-	TGCGCCAGCAGCCAAGCAGACGCGAGGTATAGCAATCAGCCCCAGCATTTT	CASSQADARYSNQPQHF
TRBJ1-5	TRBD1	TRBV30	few	TGTGCCTGGAGTGTAGGGACAGTGAGAAATCAGCCCCAGCATTTT	CAWSVGTVRNQPQHF
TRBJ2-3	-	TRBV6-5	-	TGTGCCAGCAGCCGACAGGTCGCCGATACGCAGTATTTT	CASSRQVADTQYF
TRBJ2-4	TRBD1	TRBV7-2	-	TGTGCCAGCAGCTTAGGACAGGGTAGGGTCAAAAACATTCAGTACTTC	CASSLGQGRVKNIQYF
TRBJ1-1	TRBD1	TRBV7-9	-	TGTGCCAGCAGACCGAAGAGGGGGCGCAGCACTGAAGCTTTCTTT	CASRPKRGRSTEAFF
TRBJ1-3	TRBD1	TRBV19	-	TGTGCCAGTAGTATGGGACAGGGGGCATCAGCCTCTGGAAACACCATATATTTT	CASSMGQGASASGNTIYF
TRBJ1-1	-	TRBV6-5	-	TGTGCCAGTTTACAGGTGAACACTGAAGCTTTCTTT	CASLQVNTEAFF
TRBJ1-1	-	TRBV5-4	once	TGTGCCAGCAGCTTGGTGGCTGAGAACACTGAAGCTTTCTTT	CASSLVAENTEAFF
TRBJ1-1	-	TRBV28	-	TGTGCCAGTGGTTCGGGTCTCGGAATGGGAGCTTTCTTT	CASGSGLGMGAFF
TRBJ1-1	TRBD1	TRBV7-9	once	TGTGCCAGCAGCCGCATGGTCGTGACAGGGGTTTCGAACACTGAAGCTTTCTTT	CASSRMVVTGVSNTEAFF
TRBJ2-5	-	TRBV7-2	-	TGTGCCAGCAGCTTAGCGGCGGGATTGGAGACCCAGTACTTC	CASSLAAGLETQYF
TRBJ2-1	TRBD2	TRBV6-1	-	TGTGCCAGCAGTGACGTAAATCTAGCGGGTTACTACAATGAGCAGTTCTTC	CASSDVNLAGYYNEQFF
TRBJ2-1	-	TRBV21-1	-	TGTGCCAGCAGCACCGGGACTAGCCCAGACTCCTACAATGAGCAGTTCTTC	CASSTGTSPDSYNEQFF
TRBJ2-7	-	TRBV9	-	TGTGCCAGCAGCGTAGACAGCGGGTCTTACGAGCAGTACTTC	CASSVDSGSYEQYF
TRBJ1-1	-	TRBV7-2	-	TGTGCCAGCAGCTACCCGGGGGGGCGGAACACTGAAGCTTTCTTT	CASSYPGGRNTEAFF
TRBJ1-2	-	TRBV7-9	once	TGTGCCAGCAACCAGAGGGAGGGCTCTGGCTACACCTTC	CASNQREGSGYTF
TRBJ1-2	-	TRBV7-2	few	TGTGCCAGCAGCTTAGTACGGGGGGCAGACCGTTATGGCTACACCTTC	CASSLVRGADRYGYTF
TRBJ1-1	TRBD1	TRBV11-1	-	TGTGCCAGCAGCTTAGTCACAGGGGTAGGGGCTTTCTTT	CASSLVTGVGAFF
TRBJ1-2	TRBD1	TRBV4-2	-	TGTGCCAGCAGCCAGAGAGGGCGACAGGGGGCGCCTATGCTGTATGGCTACACCTTC	CASSQRGRQGAPMLYGYTF
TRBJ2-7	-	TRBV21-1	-	TGTGCCGGAAATTACCGGGACAGGGACACCTACGAGCAGTACTTC	CAGNYRDRDTYEQYF
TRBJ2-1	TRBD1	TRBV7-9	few	TGTGCCAGCAGTTCGACAGGGGGTGAGCAGTTCTTC	CASSSTGGEQFF
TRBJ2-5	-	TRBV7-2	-	TGTGCCAGCAGCCCGGGGTGGCAAGAGACCCAGTACTTC	CASSPGWQETQYF
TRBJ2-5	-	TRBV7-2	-	TGTGCCAGCAGCATACGGGGGTTACAAGAGACCCAGTACTTC	CASSIRGLQETQYF
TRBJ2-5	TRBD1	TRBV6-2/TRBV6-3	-	TGTGCCAGCAGCCCTGGACAGGCCTTCCAAGAGACCCAGTACTTC	CASSPGQAFQETQYF
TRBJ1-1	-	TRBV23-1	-	TGCGCCAGCAGTCAAACTCCTAACGCTTTCTTT	CASSQTPNAFF
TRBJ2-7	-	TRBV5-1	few	TGCGCCAGCAGCTTGGAACCAGGTACAAACGAGCAGTACTTC	CASSLEPGTNEQYF
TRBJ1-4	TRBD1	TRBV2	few	TGTGCCAGCACGTTGGACAGGGGTGCAACTAATGAAAAACTGTTTTTT	CASTLDRGATNEKLFF
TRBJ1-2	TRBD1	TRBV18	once	TGTGCCAGCTCACCAAGGACAGGGGAAAGGGATTATGGCTACACCTTC	CASSPRTGERDYGYTF
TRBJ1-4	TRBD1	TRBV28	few	TGTGCCAGCAGTTCCCTGTCCCGGGACAGGGGGGGTGAAAAACTGTTTTTT	CASSSLSRDRGGEKLFF
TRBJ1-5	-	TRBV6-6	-	TGTGCCAGCAGTTACAGTATTCAGAATCAGCCCCAGCATTTT	CASSYSIQNQPQHF
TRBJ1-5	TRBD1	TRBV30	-	TGTGCCTGGAGCCTACAAGGGACAGGGAGTCAGCCCCAGCATTTT	CAWSLQGTGSQPQHF
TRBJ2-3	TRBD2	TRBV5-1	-	TGCGCCAGCAGCTTGGGTAGCGGGGGCACAGATACGCAGTATTTT	CASSLGSGGTDTQYF
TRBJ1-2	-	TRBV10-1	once	TGCGCCAGTTCCGACAGTCAGAACTATGGCTACACCTTC	CASSDSQNYGYTF
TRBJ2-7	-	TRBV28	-	TGTGCCAGCAATCCGGGGGCCTACGAGCAGTACTTC	CASNPGAYEQYF
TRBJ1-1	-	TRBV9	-	TGTGCCAGCAGCACTAGAGAGGGATCTGAAGCTTTCTTT	CASSTREGSEAFF
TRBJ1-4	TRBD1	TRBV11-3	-	TGTGCCAGCAGCTTAGGGGAGACAGGGAAGAGTGAAAAACTGTTTTTT	CASSLGETGKSEKLFF
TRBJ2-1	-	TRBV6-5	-	TGTGCCAGCGATACCGGGACAAATTACAATGAGCAGTTCTTC	CASDTGTNYNEQFF
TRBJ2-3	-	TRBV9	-	TGTGCCAGCAGCGTAGAAGGAGGACGAAGCACAGATACGCAGTATTTT	CASSVEGGRSTDTQYF
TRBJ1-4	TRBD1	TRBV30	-	TGTGCCTTCAGACAGGGGGTCGGAAAACTGTTTTTT	CAFRQGVGKLFF
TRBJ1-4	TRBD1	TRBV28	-	TGTGCCAGCAGCTACCGGACAGGTCTTAATGAAAAACTGTTTTTT	CASSYRTGLNEKLFF
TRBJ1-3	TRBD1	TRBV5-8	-	TGTGCCAGCAGCGGAAAGGACAGGGGGCAGATATACACCATATATTTT	CASSGKDRGQIYTIYF
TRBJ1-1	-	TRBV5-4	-	TGTGCCAGCAGCTTTAGCTGGAACACTGAAGCTTTCTTT	CASSFSWNTEAFF
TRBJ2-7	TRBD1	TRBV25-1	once	TGTGCCAGCAGTCGAGGCACTGGGACAGGGGTAGGCAAGCAGTACTTC	CASSRGTGTGVGKQYF
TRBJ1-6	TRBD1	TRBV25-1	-	TGTGCCAGCAGTGACTGGACAGGGTATCAAACTTCACCCCTCCACTTT	CASSDWTGYQTSPLHF
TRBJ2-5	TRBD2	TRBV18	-	TGTGCCAGCTCACCGCCTAGCGGGAGAGGGGAGACCCAGTACTTC	CASSPPSGRGETQYF
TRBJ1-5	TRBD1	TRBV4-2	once	TGTGCCAGCAGCCACCCGGACAGGGAGGGCCAGCCCCAGCATTTT	CASSHPDREGQPQHF
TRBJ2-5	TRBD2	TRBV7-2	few	TGTGCCAGCGAATTTCTAGCGGGGGTCTGGGGGCGCCAAGAGACCCAGTACTTC	CASEFLAGVWGRQETQYF
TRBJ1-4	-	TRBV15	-	TGTGCCACCAGCAGAGACCTTGTAGCAACTAATGAAAAACTGTTTTTT	CATSRDLVATNEKLFF
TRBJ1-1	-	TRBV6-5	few	TGTGCCAGCAGTTACTCGTGGCAGGGGAACACTGAAGCTTTCTTT	CASSYSWQGNTEAFF
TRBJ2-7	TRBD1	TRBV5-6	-	TGTGCCAGCAGCGCGACAGGGATGGGATACGAGCAGTACTTC	CASSATGMGYEQYF
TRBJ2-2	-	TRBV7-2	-	TGTGCCAGCAGCTACCCCGGGACACCGAACACCGGGGAGCTGTTTTTT	CASSYPGTPNTGELFF
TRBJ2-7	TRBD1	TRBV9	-	TGTGCCAGCAGCGGGCCTGGGACAGGGATGAGTGAGCAGTACTTC	CASSGPGTGMSEQYF
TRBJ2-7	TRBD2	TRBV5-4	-	TGTGCCAGCAGCGGTGGGACTAGCGGGAGTAGGTACGAGCAGTACTTC	CASSGGTSGSRYEQYF
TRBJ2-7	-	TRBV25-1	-	TGTGCCAGCAGTTGGAGTTCTAAGGGGTCTAGCGAGCAGTACTTC	CASSWSSKGSSEQYF
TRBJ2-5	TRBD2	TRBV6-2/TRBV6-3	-	TGTGCCAGCAGTTACTCGGAGGGGACTAGCGGGAAAAAGACCCAGTACTTC	CASSYSEGTSGKKTQYF
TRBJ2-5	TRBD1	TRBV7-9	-	TGTGCCAGCAGCCCCGGGGGGACAGGGAGAGAGACCCAGTACTTC	CASSPGGTGRETQYF
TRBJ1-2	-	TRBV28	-	TGTGCCAGCAGATTAGACAGTCTCTATGGCTACACCTTC	CASRLDSLYGYTF
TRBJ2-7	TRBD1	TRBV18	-	TGTGCCAGCTCACCTGCGGGGACAGGCCTTGGGGAGCAGTACTTC	CASSPAGTGLGEQYF
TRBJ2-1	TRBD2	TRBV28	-	TGTGCCAGCAGTACCCCGACTAGCGGGAGGGACAATGAGCAGTTCTTC	CASSTPTSGRDNEQFF
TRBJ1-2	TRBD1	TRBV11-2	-	TGTGCCAGCAGCCGCGGGACAGCCTATGGCTACACCTTC	CASSRGTAYGYTF